This T cell receptor (beta chain) was captured by sequencing in a study of early T cells in non-severe SARS-CoV-2 infection. Study-wide background: Sequencing targeted bulk RNA from unsorted whole blood, leaving chains unpaired. Notes on the study in general: VDJdb matching skewed toward anti-spike CD8 responses, missing private and CD4 specificities.

With 3 bases removed from V and 1 base from J, the gap between germline ends came to 6 bases. Per the germline V gene, CDR1 is LGHNA and CDR2 is YNFKEQ. The CDR3 runs to 13 residues. Researchers attached unique molecular identifiers to individual cDNA molecules. TCRdb re-analysed the 5' RACE reads in MiXCR, keeping a single row per CDR3 protein. The sample lists about 29,000 distinct CDR3 sequences, more than 4.5% seen once, with about 10% in the top ten. This clonotype was observed at least ten times. Its specificity is unknown. V gene TRBV4-2 combines with J gene TRBJ1-1; unclear D gene. The receptor was isolated from an adult who was a healthcare worker with PCR-confirmed SARS-CoV-2 infection or an uninfected control (not recorded which). Sequencing used whole blood. The CDR3, as DNA: TGTGCCAGCAGCCATCAACAGAACACTGAAGCTTTCTTT. It encodes CASSHQQNTEAFF.